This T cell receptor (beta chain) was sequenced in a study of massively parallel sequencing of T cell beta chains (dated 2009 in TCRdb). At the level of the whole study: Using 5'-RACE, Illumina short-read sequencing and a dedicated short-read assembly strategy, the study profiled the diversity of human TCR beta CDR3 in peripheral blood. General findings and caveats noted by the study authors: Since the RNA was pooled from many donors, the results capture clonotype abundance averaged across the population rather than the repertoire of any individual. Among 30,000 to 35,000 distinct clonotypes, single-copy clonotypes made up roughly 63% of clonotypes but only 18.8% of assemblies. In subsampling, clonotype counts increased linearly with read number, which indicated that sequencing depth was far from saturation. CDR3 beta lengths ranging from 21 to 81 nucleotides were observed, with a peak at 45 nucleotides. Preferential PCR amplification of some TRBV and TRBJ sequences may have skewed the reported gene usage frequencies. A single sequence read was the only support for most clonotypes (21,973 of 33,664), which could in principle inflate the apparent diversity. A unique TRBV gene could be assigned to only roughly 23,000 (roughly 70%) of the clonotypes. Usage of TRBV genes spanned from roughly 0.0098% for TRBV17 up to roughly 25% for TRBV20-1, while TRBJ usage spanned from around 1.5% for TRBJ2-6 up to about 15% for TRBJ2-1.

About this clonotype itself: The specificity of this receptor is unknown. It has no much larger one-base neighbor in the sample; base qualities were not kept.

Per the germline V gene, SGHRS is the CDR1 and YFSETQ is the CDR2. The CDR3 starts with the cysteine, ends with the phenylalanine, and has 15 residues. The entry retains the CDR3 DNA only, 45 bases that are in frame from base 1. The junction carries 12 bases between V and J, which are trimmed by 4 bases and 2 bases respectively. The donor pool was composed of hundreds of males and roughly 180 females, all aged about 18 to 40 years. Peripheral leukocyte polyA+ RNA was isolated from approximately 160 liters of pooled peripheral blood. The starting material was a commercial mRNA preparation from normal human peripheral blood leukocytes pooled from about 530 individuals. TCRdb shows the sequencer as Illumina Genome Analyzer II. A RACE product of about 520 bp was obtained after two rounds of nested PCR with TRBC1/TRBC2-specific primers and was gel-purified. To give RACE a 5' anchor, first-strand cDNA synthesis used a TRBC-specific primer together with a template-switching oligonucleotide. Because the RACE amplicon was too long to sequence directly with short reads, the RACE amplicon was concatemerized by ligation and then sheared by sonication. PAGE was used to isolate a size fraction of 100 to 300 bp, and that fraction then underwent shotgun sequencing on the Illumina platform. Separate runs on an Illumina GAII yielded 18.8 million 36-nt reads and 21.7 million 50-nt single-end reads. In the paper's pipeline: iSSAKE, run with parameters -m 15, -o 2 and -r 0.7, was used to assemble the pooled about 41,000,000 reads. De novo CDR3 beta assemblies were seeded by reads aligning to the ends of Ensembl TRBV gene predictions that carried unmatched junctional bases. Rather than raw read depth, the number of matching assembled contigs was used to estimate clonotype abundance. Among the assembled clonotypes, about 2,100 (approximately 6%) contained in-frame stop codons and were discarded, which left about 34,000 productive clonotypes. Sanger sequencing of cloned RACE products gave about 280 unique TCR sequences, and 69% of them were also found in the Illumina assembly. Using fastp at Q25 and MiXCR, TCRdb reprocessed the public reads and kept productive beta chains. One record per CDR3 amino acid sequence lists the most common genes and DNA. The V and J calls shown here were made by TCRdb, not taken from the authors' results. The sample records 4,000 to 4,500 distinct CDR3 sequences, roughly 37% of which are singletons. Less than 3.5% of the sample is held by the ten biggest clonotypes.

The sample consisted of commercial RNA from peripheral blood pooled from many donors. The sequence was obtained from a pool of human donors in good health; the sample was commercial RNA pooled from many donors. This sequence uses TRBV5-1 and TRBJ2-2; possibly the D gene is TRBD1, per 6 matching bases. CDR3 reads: CASSPRQANTGELFF. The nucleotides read TGCGCCAGCAGCCCGCGACAGGCTAACACCGGGGAGCTGTTTTTT.